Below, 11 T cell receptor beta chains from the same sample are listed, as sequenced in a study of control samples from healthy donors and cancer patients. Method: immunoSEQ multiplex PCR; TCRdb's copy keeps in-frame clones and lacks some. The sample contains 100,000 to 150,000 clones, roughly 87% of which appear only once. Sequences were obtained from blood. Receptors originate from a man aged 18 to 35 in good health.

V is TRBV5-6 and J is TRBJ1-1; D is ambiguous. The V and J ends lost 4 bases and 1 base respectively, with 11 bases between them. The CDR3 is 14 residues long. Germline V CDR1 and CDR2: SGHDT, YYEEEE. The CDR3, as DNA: TGTGCCAGCAGCGCCGGACGCAGGAACACTGAAGCTTTCTTT. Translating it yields CASSAGRRNTEAFF.

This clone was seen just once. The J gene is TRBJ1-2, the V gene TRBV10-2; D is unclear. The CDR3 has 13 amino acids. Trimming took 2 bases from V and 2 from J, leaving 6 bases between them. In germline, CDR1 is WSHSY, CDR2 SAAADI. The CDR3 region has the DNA TGCGCCAGCAGTGAGAGCATCAACTATGGCTACACCTTC. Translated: CASSESINYGYTF.

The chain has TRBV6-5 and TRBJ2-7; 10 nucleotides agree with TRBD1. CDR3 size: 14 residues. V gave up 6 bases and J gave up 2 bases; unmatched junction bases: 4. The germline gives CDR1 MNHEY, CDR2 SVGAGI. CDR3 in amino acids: CASRHDRGPYEQYF. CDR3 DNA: TGTGCCAGCAGGCATGACAGGGGGCCCTACGAGCAGTACTTC.

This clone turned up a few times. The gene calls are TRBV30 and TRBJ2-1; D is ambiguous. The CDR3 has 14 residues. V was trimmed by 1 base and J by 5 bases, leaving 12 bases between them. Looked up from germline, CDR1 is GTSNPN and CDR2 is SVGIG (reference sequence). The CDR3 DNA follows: TGTGCCTGGAGTGACTCTCGGGCCCACAATGAGCAGTTCTTC. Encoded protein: CAWSDSRAHNEQFF. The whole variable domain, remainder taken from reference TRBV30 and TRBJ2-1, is SQTIHQWPATLVQPVGSPLSLECTVEGTSNPNLYWYRQAAGRGLQLLFYSVGIGQISSEVPQNLSASRPQDRQFILSSKKLLLSDSGFYLCAWSDSRAHNEQFFGPGTRLTVL.

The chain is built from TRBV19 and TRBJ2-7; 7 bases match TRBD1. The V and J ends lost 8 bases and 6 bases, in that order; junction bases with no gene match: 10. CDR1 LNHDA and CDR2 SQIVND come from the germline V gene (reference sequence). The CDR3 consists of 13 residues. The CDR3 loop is CASRSLTGREQYF. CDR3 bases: TGTGCCAGTCGTTCCCTGACAGGGCGCGAGCAGTACTTC.

The CDR3 spells CASSPSANEQFF. The CDR3 nucleotides are TGTGCCAGCAGTCCTAGCGCAAATGAGCAGTTCTTC. The V call is TRBV12-3 or TRBV12-4, the J call TRBJ2-1; D perhaps matches TRBD2 (6 bases). Trimming removed 5 bases from V and 7 bases from J, with 9 bases in between. The CDR3 runs 12 residues.

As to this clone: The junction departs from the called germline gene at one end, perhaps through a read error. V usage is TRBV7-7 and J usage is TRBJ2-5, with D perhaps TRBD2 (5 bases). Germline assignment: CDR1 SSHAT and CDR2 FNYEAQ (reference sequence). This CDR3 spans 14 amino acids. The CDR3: CASSLEGVQETQYF. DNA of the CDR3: TGTGCTAGCAGCTTAGAGGGTGTTCAAGAGACCCAGTACTTC.

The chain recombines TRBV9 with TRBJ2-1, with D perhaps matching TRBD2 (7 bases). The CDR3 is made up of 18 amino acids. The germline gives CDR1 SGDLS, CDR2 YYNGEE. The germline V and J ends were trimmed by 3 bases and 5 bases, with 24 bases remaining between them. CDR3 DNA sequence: TGTGCCAGCAGCGCATCCATGGGAGGGGGAGGGTCCGACAATGAGCAGTTCTTC. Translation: CASSASMGGGGSDNEQFF.

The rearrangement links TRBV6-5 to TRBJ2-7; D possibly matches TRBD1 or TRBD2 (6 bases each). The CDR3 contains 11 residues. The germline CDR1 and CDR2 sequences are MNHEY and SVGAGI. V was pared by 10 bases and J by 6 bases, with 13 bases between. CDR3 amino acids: CATLGGLEQYF. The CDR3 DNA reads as TGTGCCACCCTAGGGGGGCTCGAGCAGTACTTC.

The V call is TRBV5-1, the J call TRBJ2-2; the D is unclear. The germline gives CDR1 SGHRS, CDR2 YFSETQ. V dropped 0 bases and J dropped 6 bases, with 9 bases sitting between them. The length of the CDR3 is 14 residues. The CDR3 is CASSLAYESGELFF. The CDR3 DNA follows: TGCGCCAGCAGCTTGGCCTATGAGTCCGGGGAGCTGTTTTTT.

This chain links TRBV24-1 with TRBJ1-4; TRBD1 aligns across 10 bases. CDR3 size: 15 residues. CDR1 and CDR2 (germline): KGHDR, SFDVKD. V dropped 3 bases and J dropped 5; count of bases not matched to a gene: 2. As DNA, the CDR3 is TGTGCCACCAGTGATGCGACAGGGGGCAATGAAAAACTGTTTTTT. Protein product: CATSDATGGNEKLFF.